The clone carrying this TCR beta chain came up many times. This sample stems from a study of human T cells and chemical hapten exposure. Study in general: The study enrolled mostly female patients with alopecia areata, totalis or universalis.

V lost 4 bases and J 0 bases, leaving 11 bases between the germline ends. The CDR3 length is 15 residues. The germline gives CDR1 SGHDT, CDR2 YYEEEE. This sample's time point: patch test 3, about 24 weeks after DPC sensitization. The treatment here: therapeutic diphenylcyclopropenone sensitization with weekly scalp DPC. Only after blood had been drawn was each patch test applied. The study used a library that attached unique molecular identifiers to individual cDNA molecules. Per the study methods: Sample TCR totals centred on a median of roughly 96,000, ranging roughly 20,000 to 750,000. TCRdb reprocessed the RACE reads via MiXCR and lists one record per CDR3 protein. The V and J calls come from TCRdb's annotation, not from the publication. Found here are fewer than 80,000 distinct CDR3 sequences, about 10% of them singletons; the top ten hold 2% to 3%.

The J gene is TRBJ2-4, the V gene TRBV5-6, with D perhaps matching TRBD1 (5 bases). The source is a young woman with alopecia areata. Some clones in this sample may be carry-over from other donors' samples. The material sequenced was whole blood, taken in connection with sensitization to the hapten diphenylcyclopropenone (DPC). CDR3 region: CASSVTALAKNIQYF. The CDR3 coding sequence is TGTGCCAGCAGCGTGACAGCCCTAGCCAAAAACATTCAGTACTTC.